This TCR beta chain was recovered during a study of CD8 T cells in Susac syndrome. Random hexamers were used to reverse transcribe the RNA input (roughly 0.5 to 1 ug). The amplification used immunoSEQ multiplex PCR on TCR beta CDR3; it spanned 54 Vbeta and 13 Jbeta. TCRdb passed the immunoSEQ multiplex PCR reads through MiXCR, listing each CDR3 protein once. This sample has fewer than 250,000 distinct CDR3 sequences, with approximately 90% found just once. Germline CDR1 and CDR2: MGHRA and YSYEKL. The trim removed 4 bases at V and 4 bases at J, leaving 9 bases unmatched. The CDR3 extends over 15 amino acids. While CD8+ and CD4+ T cells were isolated negatively, TEMRA cells were enriched by FACS.

The V and J genes are TRBV4-1 and TRBJ2-7, with TRBD1 matching over 8 bases. The origin of this receptor is a human donor with multiple sclerosis. Sequenced material: CD8+ T cells from PBMCs. CDR3 in DNA: TGCGCCAGCAGCCTTTATCAGGGGGCAAGTTACGAGCAGTACTTC. Its protein product is CASSLYQGASYEQYF.